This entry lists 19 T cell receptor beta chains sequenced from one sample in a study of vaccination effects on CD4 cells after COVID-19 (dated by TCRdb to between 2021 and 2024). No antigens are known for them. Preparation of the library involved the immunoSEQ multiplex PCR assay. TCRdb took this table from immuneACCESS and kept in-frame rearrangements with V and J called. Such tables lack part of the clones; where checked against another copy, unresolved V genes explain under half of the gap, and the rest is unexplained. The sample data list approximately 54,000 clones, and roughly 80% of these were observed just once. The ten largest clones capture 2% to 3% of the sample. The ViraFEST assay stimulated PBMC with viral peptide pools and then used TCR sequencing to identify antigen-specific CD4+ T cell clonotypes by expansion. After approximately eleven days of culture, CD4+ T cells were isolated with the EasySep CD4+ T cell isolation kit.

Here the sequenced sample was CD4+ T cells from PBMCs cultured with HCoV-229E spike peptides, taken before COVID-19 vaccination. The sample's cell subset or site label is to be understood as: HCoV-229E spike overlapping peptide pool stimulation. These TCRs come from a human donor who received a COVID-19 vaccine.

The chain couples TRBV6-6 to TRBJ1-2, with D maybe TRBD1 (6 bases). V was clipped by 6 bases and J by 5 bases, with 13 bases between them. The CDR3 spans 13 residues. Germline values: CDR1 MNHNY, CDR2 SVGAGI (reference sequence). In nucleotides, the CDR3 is TGTGCCAGCAGACCGACAGGCCTTTATGGCTACACCTTC. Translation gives CASRPTGLYGYTF.

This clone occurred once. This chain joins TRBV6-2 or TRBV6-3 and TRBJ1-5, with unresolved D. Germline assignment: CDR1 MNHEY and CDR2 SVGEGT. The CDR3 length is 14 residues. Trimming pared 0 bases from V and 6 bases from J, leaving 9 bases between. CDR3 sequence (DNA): TGTGCCAGCAGTTACTCGGGGATTTTTCAGCCCCAGCATTTT. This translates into CASSYSGIFQPQHF.

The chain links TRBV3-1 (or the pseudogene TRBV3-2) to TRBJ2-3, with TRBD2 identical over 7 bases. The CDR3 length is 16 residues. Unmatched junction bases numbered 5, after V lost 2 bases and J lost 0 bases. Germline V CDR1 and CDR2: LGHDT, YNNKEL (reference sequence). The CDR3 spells CASSQTLAVSTDTQYF. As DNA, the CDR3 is TGTGCCAGCAGCCAAACGCTAGCGGTGAGCACAGATACGCAGTATTTT.

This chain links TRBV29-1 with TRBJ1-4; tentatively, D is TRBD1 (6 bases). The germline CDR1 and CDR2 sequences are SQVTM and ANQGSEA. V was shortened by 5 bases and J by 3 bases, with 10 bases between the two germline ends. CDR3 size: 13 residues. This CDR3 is CSVSRGSNEKLFF. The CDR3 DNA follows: TGCAGCGTTTCTAGGGGGTCTAATGAAAAACTGTTTTTT.

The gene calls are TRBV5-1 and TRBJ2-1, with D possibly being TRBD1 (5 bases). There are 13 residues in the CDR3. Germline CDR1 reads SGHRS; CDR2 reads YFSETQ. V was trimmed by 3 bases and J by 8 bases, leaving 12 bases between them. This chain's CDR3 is CASSWQGEDEQFF. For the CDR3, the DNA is TGCGCCAGCAGCTGGCAGGGTGAAGATGAGCAGTTCTTC.

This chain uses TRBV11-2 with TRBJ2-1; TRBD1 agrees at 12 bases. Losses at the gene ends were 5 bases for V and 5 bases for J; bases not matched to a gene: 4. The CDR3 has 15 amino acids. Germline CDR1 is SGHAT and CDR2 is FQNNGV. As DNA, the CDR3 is TGTGCCAGCAGCCAGGGACAGGGGGCAAACAATGAGCAGTTCTTC. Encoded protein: CASSQGQGANNEQFF.

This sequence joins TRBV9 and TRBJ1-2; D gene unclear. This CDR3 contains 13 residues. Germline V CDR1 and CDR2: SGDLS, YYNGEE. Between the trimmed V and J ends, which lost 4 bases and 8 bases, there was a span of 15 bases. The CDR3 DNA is TGTGCCAGCAGCCCCCAACACCTCGACGGCTACACCTTC. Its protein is CASSPQHLDGYTF.

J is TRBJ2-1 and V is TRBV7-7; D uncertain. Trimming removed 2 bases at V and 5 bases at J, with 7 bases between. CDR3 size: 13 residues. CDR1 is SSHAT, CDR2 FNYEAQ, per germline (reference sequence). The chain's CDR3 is CASSLRVNNEQFF. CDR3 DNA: TGTGCCAGCAGCTTACGAGTGAACAATGAGCAGTTCTTC.

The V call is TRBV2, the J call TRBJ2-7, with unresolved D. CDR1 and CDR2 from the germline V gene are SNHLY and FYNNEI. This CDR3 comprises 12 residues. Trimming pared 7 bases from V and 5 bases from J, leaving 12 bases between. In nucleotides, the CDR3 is TGTGCCAGCATGTCGGGTTTCAACGAGCAGTACGTC. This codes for CASMSGFNEQYV.

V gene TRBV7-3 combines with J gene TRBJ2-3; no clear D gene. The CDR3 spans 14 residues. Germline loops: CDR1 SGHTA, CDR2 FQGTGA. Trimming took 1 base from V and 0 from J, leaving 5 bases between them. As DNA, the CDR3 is TGTGCCAGCAGCTTAAAGGGAAGCACAGATACGCAGTATTTT. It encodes CASSLKGSTDTQYF.

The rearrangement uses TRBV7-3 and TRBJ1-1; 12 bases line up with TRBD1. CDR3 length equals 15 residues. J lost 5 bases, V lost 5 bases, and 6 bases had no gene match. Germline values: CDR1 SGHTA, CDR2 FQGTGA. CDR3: CASSERGQGATEAFF. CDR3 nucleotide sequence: TGTGCCAGCAGCGAGCGGGGACAGGGGGCTACTGAAGCTTTCTTT.

The CDR3 sequence: CASSQDLDRLETQYF. CDR3 nucleotides: TGCGCCAGCAGCCAAGATTTGGACAGGCTGGAGACCCAGTACTTC. V gene TRBV4-1 combines with J gene TRBJ2-5; 7 bases are a match to TRBD1. This CDR3 spans 15 amino acids. The germline gives CDR1 MGHRA, CDR2 YSYEKL. V was clipped by 0 bases and J by 5 bases; unmatched bases: 6.

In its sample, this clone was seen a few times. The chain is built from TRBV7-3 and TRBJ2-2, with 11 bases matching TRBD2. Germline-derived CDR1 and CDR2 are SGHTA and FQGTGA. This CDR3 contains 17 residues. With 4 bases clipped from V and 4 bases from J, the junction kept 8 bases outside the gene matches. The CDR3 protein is CASSYVAGGPGTGELFF. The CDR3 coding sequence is TGTGCCAGCAGCTATGTAGCGGGGGGGCCCGGCACCGGGGAGCTGTTTTTT. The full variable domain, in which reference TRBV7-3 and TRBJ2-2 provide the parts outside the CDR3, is GAGVSQTPSNKVTEKGKYVELRCDPISGHTALYWYRQSLGQGPEFLIYFQGTGAADDSGLPNDRFFAVRPEGSVSTLKIQRTERGDSAVYLCASSYVAGGPGTGELFFGEGSRLTVL.

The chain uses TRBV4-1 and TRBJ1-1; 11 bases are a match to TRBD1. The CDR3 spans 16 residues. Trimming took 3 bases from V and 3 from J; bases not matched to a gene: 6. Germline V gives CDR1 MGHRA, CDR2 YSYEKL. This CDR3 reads CASSHRGTGGYTEAFF. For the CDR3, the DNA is TGCGCCAGCAGCCATCGTGGGACAGGGGGGTACACTGAAGCTTTCTTT.

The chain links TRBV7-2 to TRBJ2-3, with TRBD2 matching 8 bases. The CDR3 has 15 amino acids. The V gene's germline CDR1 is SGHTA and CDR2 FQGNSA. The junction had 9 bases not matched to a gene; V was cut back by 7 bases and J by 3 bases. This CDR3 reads CASTRGGGWTDTQYF. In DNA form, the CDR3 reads TGTGCCAGCACCCGGGGCGGGGGGTGGACAGATACGCAGTATTTT. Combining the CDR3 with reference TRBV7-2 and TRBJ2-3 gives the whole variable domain GAGVSQSPSNKVTEKGKDVELRCDPISGHTALYWYRQSLGQGLEFLIYFQGNSAPDKSGLPSDRFSAERTGGSVSTLTIQRTQQEDSAVYLCASTRGGGWTDTQYFGPGTRLTVL.

The CDR3 loop reads CASSPRTGQETQYF. CDR3 coding DNA: TGTGCCAGCAGCCCGAGGACAGGCCAAGAGACCCAGTACTTC. V usage is TRBV7-8 and J usage is TRBJ2-5; 7 positions agree with TRBD1. J lost 1 base, V lost 5 bases, and 4 bases had no gene match. Germline values: CDR1 SGHVS, CDR2 FQNEAQ. This CDR3 region has 14 residues.

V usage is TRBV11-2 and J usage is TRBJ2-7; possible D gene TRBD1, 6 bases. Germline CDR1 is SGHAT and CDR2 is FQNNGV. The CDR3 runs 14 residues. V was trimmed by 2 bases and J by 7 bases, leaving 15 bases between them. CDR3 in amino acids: CASSLLIRGGEQYV. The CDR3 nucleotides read TGTGCCAGCAGCTTACTCATCAGGGGTGGTGAGCAGTACGTC.

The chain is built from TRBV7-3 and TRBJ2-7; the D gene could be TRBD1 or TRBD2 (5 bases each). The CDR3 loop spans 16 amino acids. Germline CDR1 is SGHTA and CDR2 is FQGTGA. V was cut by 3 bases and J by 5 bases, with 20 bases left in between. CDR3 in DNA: TGTGCCAGCAGCTTCTCTCCTAGGTTGGGGACCGACGAGCAGTACGTC. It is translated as CASSFSPRLGTDEQYV.

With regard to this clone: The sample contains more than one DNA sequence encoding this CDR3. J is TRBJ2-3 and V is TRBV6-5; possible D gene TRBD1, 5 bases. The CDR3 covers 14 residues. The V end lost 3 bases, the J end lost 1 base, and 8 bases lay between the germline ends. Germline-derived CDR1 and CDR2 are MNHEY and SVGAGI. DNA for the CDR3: TGTGCCAGCAGTTATCGCAGGGGCACAGATACGCAGTATTTT. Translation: CASSYRRGTDTQYF.